One and the same sample provided the 30 T cell receptor beta chains below, sequenced in a study of patients and donors after allogeneic stem cell transplantation. TCRdb re-derived calls from the RT-PCR reads in MiXCR, one entry per CDR3 protein. The sample includes about 930 distinct CDR3 sequences, 40% of them seen just once. Input material: blood, either unsorted or a sorted T cell fraction (not recorded which). These receptor sequences come from a human donor who was either an allogeneic HSCT recipient or a stem cell or donor lymphocyte infusion donor (not recorded which). It is not recorded whose cells these are; they may come from a transplant donor.

This clonotype has a handful of counts. The chain recombines TRBV5-1 with TRBJ2-1; D perhaps matches TRBD2 (6 bases). Germline V gene data show CDR1 as SGHRS and CDR2 as YFSETQ. The V gene lost 5 bases and the J gene lost 3 bases, with 18 bases spanning the gap. The CDR3 covers 16 residues. The DNA for the CDR3 is TGCGCCAGCAGGTCGGGTCCAGTGGGAGGCTACAATGAGCAGTTCTTC. Protein product: CASRSGPVGGYNEQFF.

This clonotype appeared a few times. The J gene is TRBJ2-7, the V gene TRBV6-2 or TRBV6-3; unclear D gene. The V end was cut by 6 bases, the J end by 4 bases, with 13 bases between. CDR3 size: 13 residues. Germline values: CDR1 MNHEY, CDR2 SVGEGT. The CDR3 is CASSRADGYEQYF. The CDR3 DNA is TGTGCCAGCAGCCGTGCGGACGGGTACGAGCAGTACTTC.

The chain combines TRBV7-3 with TRBJ2-3; 9 bases are shared with TRBD2. This CDR3 is 19 amino acids long. CDR1 SGHTA and CDR2 FQGTGA come from the germline V gene. V lost 0 bases and J lost 1; bases outside the gene matches: 11. In DNA, the CDR3 is TGTGCCAGCAGCTTAACTGCGAGCGGGAGGATCCTTCGCACAGATACGCAGTATTTT. Residues: CASSLTASGRILRTDTQYF. Based on the CDR3 plus reference TRBV7-3 and TRBJ2-3, the full variable domain is GAGVSQTPSNKVTEKGKYVELRCDPISGHTALYWYRQSLGQGPEFLIYFQGTGAADDSGLPNDRFFAVRPEGSVSTLKIQRTERGDSAVYLCASSLTASGRILRTDTQYFGPGTRLTVL.

The sample holds a few counts of this clonotype. The J gene is TRBJ1-1, the V gene TRBV20-1, with D possibly being TRBD1 (5 bases). Germline lookup yields CDR1 DFQATT and CDR2 SNEGSKA (reference sequence). The ends were cut back, 3 bases at V and 9 bases at J, with 11 bases in the middle. There are 11 residues in the CDR3. The CDR3 loop is CSASAGNQAFF. In DNA form, the CDR3 reads TGCAGTGCTAGTGCAGGGAATCAAGCTTTCTTT.

The V call is TRBV9, the J call TRBJ2-1, with 13 bases aligning to TRBD2. CDR1 and CDR2 (germline): SGDLS, YYNGEE. V trimming: 0 bases; J trimming: 9 bases; junction bases outside the gene matches: 3. The CDR3 spans 15 residues. In DNA form, the CDR3 reads TGTGCCAGCAGCGTAGGACTAGCGGGAGGAGGTGAGCAGTTCTTC. This gives the protein CASSVGLAGGGEQFF.

This chain joins TRBV5-1 and TRBJ2-7, with TRBD2 matching 12 bases. V shed 2 bases and J 6 bases; nucleotides not matched to a gene: 6. The CDR3 is 15 amino acids. Germline loops: CDR1 SGHRS, CDR2 YFSETQ. CDR3 residues: CASSLRLAGVGEQYF. CDR3 in DNA: TGCGCCAGCAGCTTACGACTAGCGGGAGTGGGCGAGCAGTACTTC.

The chain is built from TRBV7-9 and TRBJ1-1; D call uncertain. From germline, CDR1 is SEHNR and CDR2 FQNEAQ (reference sequence). The CDR3 runs 15 residues. Trimming left V 1 base short and J 1 base short, with 10 bases between. The CDR3 DNA sequence: TGTGCCAGCAGCTTAGTCGGGCCGGAGAACACTGAAGCTTTCTTT. It yields the protein CASSLVGPENTEAFF.

This rearrangement joins TRBV7-2 to TRBJ2-1, with D possibly matching TRBD2 (6 bases). Germline CDR1 reads SGHTA; CDR2 reads FQGNSA. The CDR3 is 12 residues long. V lost 7 bases to trimming and J lost 8 bases, with 12 bases between them. In DNA form, the CDR3 reads TGTGCCAGCAAGGAGGGAGGTCATGAGCAGTTCTTC. Protein product: CASKEGGHEQFF.

This clonotype is categorized as large. The CDR3 nucleotides are TGTGCCAGCAGCCAACGGGAGTTCAGCGCAGATACGCAGTATTTT. Translation gives CASSQREFSADTQYF. J is TRBJ2-3 and V is TRBV7-8; weak D call: TRBD2 (6 bases). CDR1 SGHVS and CDR2 FQNEAQ come from the germline V gene. V lost 5 bases and J lost 4, with 16 bases in between. The CDR3 consists of 15 residues.

The chain's CDR3 is CASREMTGQETQYF. In DNA form, the CDR3 reads TGCGCCAGCAGAGAAATGACAGGCCAAGAGACCCAGTACTTC. The V call is TRBV5-1, the J call TRBJ2-5, with D possibly TRBD1 on 6 matching bases. CDR1 and CDR2 from the germline V gene are SGHRS and YFSETQ. The CDR3 contains 14 residues. Trimming took 5 bases from V and 1 from J, leaving 12 bases between them.

The V gene is TRBV28, the J gene TRBJ2-7; D is unclear. V shed 6 bases and J shed 7 bases, with 10 bases lying between them. Germline V CDR1 and CDR2: MDHEN, SYDVKM. CDR3 size: 11 residues. In DNA form, the CDR3 reads TGTGCCAGCAGGACTCTAAAGGAGCAGTACTTC. Its translation: CASRTLKEQYF.

This rearrangement joins TRBV11-3 to TRBJ2-1; 10 positions agree with TRBD2. The ends lost 5 bases at V and 6 bases at J; junction bases unmatched: 7. Per the germline V gene, CDR1 is SGHNT and CDR2 is YENEEA. CDR3 size: 15 residues. CDR3 nucleotide sequence: TGTGCCAGCAGCCAGGGGGCTAGCGGGAGCAATGAGCAGTTCTTC. Translation gives CASSQGASGSNEQFF.

The J gene is TRBJ2-1, the V gene TRBV6-5; the match to TRBD2 covers 8 bases. The trim removed 6 bases at V and 11 bases at J, leaving 6 bases unmatched. The CDR3 contains 12 residues. Per germline, CDR1 MNHEY and CDR2 SVGAGI. CDR3 amino acids: CASRTSGGQQFF. In DNA form, the CDR3 reads TGTGCCAGCAGAACTAGCGGAGGGCAGCAGTTCTTC.

V gene TRBV6-2 or TRBV6-3 combines with J gene TRBJ2-7, with TRBD2 identical over 10 bases. Germline loops: CDR1 MNHEY, CDR2 SVGEGT. Unmatched junction bases numbered 6, after V lost 2 bases and J lost 2 bases. The CDR3 consists of 16 residues. The CDR3 DNA sequence: TGTGCCAGCAGTTACAGGGCAGCGGGAGGGCCCTACGAGCAGTACTTC. It is translated as CASSYRAAGGPYEQYF.

The chain joins TRBV6-5 to TRBJ2-1; a possible D gene is TRBD2 (7 bases). This CDR3 region has 15 residues. Germline loops: CDR1 MNHEY, CDR2 SVGAGI. The V end lost 5 bases, the J end lost 10 bases, and 21 bases lay between the germline ends. CDR3 DNA sequence: TGTGCCAGCAGTCGAAGGGGGGGGCTAGCCGGGGAGCAGTTCTTC. This gives the protein CASSRRGGLAGEQFF.

V and J are TRBV28 and TRBJ2-1; 7 bases are shared with TRBD1. The CDR3 runs 12 residues. The V segment lost 8 bases and the J segment 12 bases; nucleotides outside the gene matches: 10. In germline, CDR1 is MDHEN, CDR2 SYDVKM. CDR3 sequence reads: CASSLRGLAQFF. As DNA, the CDR3 is TGTGCCAGCTCCCTAAGGGGGCTCGCGCAGTTCTTC.

The chain is built from TRBV5-4 and TRBJ2-2; TRBD2 agrees at 8 bases. V lost 4 bases to trimming and J lost 4 bases; unmatched junction nucleotides: 6. Germline CDR1 and CDR2: SGHNT and YYREEE (reference sequence). The CDR3 loop spans 15 amino acids. DNA for the CDR3: TGTGCCAGCAGCCGGGAGGGCCGGAGCACCGGGGAGCTGTTTTTT. The encoded protein is CASSREGRSTGELFF.

J is TRBJ2-2 and V is TRBV7-2; maybe TRBD2 (5 bases). The CDR3 runs to 14 residues. The V end lost 4 bases, the J end lost 6 bases, and 12 bases lay between the germline ends. Germline V gives CDR1 SGHTA, CDR2 FQGNSA. CDR3 sequence: CASSSLWESGELFF. In DNA form, the CDR3 reads TGTGCCAGCAGCTCACTGTGGGAGTCCGGGGAGCTGTTTTTT.

The V gene is TRBV11-2, the J gene TRBJ2-3; D possibly corresponds to TRBD2 (5 bases). This CDR3 contains 14 residues. Trimming stripped 5 bases from V and 1 base from J, with 10 bases between. Germline V gene data show CDR1 as SGHAT and CDR2 as FQNNGV. Here the CDR3 reads CASSPRTGTDTQYF. In nucleotides, the CDR3 is TGTGCCAGCAGCCCCAGGACTGGCACAGATACGCAGTATTTT.

V gene TRBV10-3 combines with J gene TRBJ1-1; D remains ambiguous. The germline CDR1 and CDR2 sequences are ENHRY and SYGVKD. Trimming left V 2 bases short and J 9 bases short, with 13 bases between. This CDR3 comprises 13 residues. The CDR3 coding sequence is TGTGCCATCAGTGAGATGGAGGGTAACAAAGCTTTCTTT. Translated: CAISEMEGNKAFF.

This chain connects TRBV28 to TRBJ2-3; D is unclear. Trimming cost V 5 bases and J 8 bases, with 11 bases left between them. The CDR3 runs to 12 residues. Germline V gives CDR1 MDHEN, CDR2 SYDVKM. CDR3: CASSIMPGTQYF. CDR3 DNA sequence: TGTGCCAGCAGTATAATGCCGGGTACGCAGTATTTT.

This chain uses TRBV5-1 with TRBJ2-3, with 9 nucleotides matching TRBD2. V dropped 7 bases and J dropped 2; count of bases not matched to a gene: 8. From germline, CDR1 is SGHRS and CDR2 YFSETQ. CDR3 size: 15 residues. CDR3 in amino acids: CASAALAGSTDTQYF. The CDR3 bases are TGCGCCAGCGCTGCACTAGCGGGCTCCACAGATACGCAGTATTTT.

This chain joins TRBV10-3 and TRBJ1-1; no clear D. Germline values: CDR1 ENHRY, CDR2 SYGVKD. The germline V and J ends were trimmed by 2 bases and 0 bases, with 7 bases remaining between them. There are 14 residues in the CDR3. CDR3 loop: CAISEMTMNTEAFF. In DNA form, the CDR3 reads TGTGCCATCAGTGAGATGACAATGAACACTGAAGCTTTCTTT.

This chain connects TRBV28 to TRBJ2-1; possible D gene TRBD1, 6 bases. The CDR3 is 11 residues long. Trimming took 6 bases from V and 16 from J, leaving 16 bases between them. Per germline, CDR1 MDHEN and CDR2 SYDVKM. DNA for the CDR3: TGTGCCAGCAGCAACAGGGTTGTCGGATTCTTC. Amino acid sequence: CASSNRVVGFF.

This clonotype was seen a few times. The V call is TRBV7-2, the J call TRBJ2-5; tentatively, D is TRBD2 (5 bases). Trimming took off 4 bases at V and 4 bases at J, with 13 bases between the two ends. Germline V lookup: CDR1 SGHTA, CDR2 FQGNSA. The CDR3 runs 14 residues. The CDR3 DNA is TGTGCCAGCAGCTCCAGCGGAAGGCGAGAGACCCAGTACTTC. Protein product: CASSSSGRRETQYF.

The V call is TRBV6-2 or TRBV6-3, the J call TRBJ1-1; 9 bases match TRBD1. With V trimmed by 6 bases and J by 10 bases, 12 bases remained unmatched. In germline, CDR1 is MNHEY, CDR2 SVGEGT. The CDR3 contains 14 residues. CDR3 coding DNA: TGTGCCAGCAGGGCCGGACAGGGGATCGCCATAGCTTTCTTT. Translating gives CASRAGQGIAIAFF.

The chain recombines TRBV5-4 with TRBJ2-7; no clear D. Germline V gene data show CDR1 as SGHNT and CDR2 as YYREEE (reference sequence). The V end lost 1 base, the J end lost 4 bases, and 9 bases lay between the germline ends. This CDR3 contains 13 residues. Here the CDR3 reads CASSLPFSYEQYF. Here the CDR3 DNA reads TGTGCCAGCAGCTTGCCTTTTAGTTACGAGCAGTACTTC. Variable domain in full (rest from reference TRBV5-4 and TRBJ2-7): ETGVTQSPTHLIKTRGQQVTLRCSSQSGHNTVSWYQQALGQGPQFIFQYYREEENGRGNFPPRFSGLQFPNYSSELNVNALELDDSALYLCASSLPFSYEQYFGPGTRLTVT.

This clonotype appeared a few times. The V call is TRBV20-1, the J call TRBJ2-1; a possible D gene is TRBD2 (6 bases). Germline lookup yields CDR1 DFQATT and CDR2 SNEGSKA (reference sequence). The CDR3 sequence is 11 residues long. The V gene lost 2 bases and the J gene lost 8 bases, with 7 bases spanning the gap. The CDR3 bases are TGCAGTGCTAGAACGGGAGATGAGCAGTTCTTC. Translating it yields CSARTGDEQFF.

This chain uses TRBV5-1 with TRBJ2-1; D remains unclear. Trimming shortened V by 4 bases and J by 6 bases, and 8 bases separated the two germline ends. In germline, CDR1 is SGHRS, CDR2 YFSETQ. The CDR3 is 12 amino acids. The CDR3 sequence is CASSRGGNEQFF. DNA of the CDR3: TGCGCCAGCAGCCGAGGTGGCAATGAGCAGTTCTTC.

This chain's CDR3 is CASSPQGTNYGYTF. CDR3 nucleotide sequence: TGTGCCAGCAGTCCCCAGGGAACCAACTATGGCTACACCTTC. This chain connects TRBV12-3 or TRBV12-4 to TRBJ1-2; the D gene is possibly TRBD1 (5 bases). The CDR3 has 14 residues. Trimming took off 5 bases at V and 2 bases at J, with 12 bases between the two ends.